The 31 T cell receptor beta chains listed next were all sequenced from one sample in a study of radiotherapy plus CTLA-4 blockade in lung cancer. The assay was immunoSEQ multiplex PCR, and TCRdb's table has in-frame clones only and misses some. The sample has over 35,000 clones; approximately 80% are singletons. Sequenced here: peripheral blood, sampled from a patient treated with radiotherapy plus ipilimumab. These receptor sequences come from a human donor with non-small cell lung cancer whose response to radiotherapy plus ipilimumab could not be evaluated.

This clone was counted once. The chain links TRBV5-6 to TRBJ1-1; TRBD1 is a possible D gene (5 bases). CDR1 is SGHDT and CDR2 is YYEEEE in the germline V gene. Trimming left V 0 bases short and J 1 base short, with 13 bases between. The CDR3 is 16 residues long. The CDR3, as DNA: TGTGCCAGCAGCTTGGCAGGGAATCTGGGGAACACTGAAGCTTTCTTT. It is translated as CASSLAGNLGNTEAFF.

The chain carries TRBV6-6 and TRBJ2-3, with 11 positions matching TRBD2. Trimming at V came to 11 bases and at J to 2 bases, leaving 6 bases not matched to a gene. The germline V gene encodes CDR1 MNHNY and CDR2 SVGAGI (reference sequence). The CDR3 spans 14 residues. The CDR3 DNA sequence: TGTGCCGCCTCGACTAGCGGGGTCACAGATACGCAGTATTTT. It translates to CAASTSGVTDTQYF.

The V and J genes are TRBV2 and TRBJ2-5; 9 nucleotides line up with TRBD1. Germline V CDR1 and CDR2: SNHLY, FYNNEI. The CDR3 has 15 amino acids. V lost 3 bases and J lost 5; bases outside the gene matches: 7. The CDR3 sequence: CASSEEGQGRETQYF. In DNA form, the CDR3 reads TGTGCCAGCAGTGAGGAAGGACAGGGGAGGGAGACCCAGTACTTC.

This chain uses TRBV11-2 with TRBJ2-7, with D perhaps matching TRBD2 (5 bases). Germline V gives CDR1 SGHAT, CDR2 FQNNGV. The CDR3 totals 13 residues. V lost 3 bases, J lost 6 bases, and 12 bases lay in between. The CDR3 DNA is TGTGCCAGCAGCTTTAGCGATGGTGTCGAGCAGTACTTC. Its protein is CASSFSDGVEQYF. The complete variable domain, with remaining parts taken from reference TRBV11-2 and TRBJ2-7, reads EAGVAQSPRYKIIEKRQSVAFWCNPISGHATLYWYQQILGQGPKLLIQFQNNGVVDDSQLPKDRFSAERLKGVDSTLKIQPAKLEDSAVYLCASSFSDGVEQYFGPGTRLTVT.

V is TRBV15 and J is TRBJ1-2; 9 positions match TRBD1. CDR1 and CDR2 (germline): LNHNV, YYDKDF (reference sequence). The CDR3 consists of 19 residues. V was clipped by 1 base and J by 7 bases; unmatched bases: 19. This CDR3 is CATSRAIGAGQGGFGGYTF. CDR3 nucleotides: TGTGCCACCAGCAGAGCGATAGGTGCGGGACAGGGAGGTTTCGGTGGCTACACCTTC.

The V gene is TRBV7-7, the J gene TRBJ1-1, with 8 bases identical to TRBD1. Germline loops: CDR1 SSHAT, CDR2 FNYEAQ (reference sequence). This CDR3 is built from 13 residues. DNA for the CDR3: TGTGCTATATGGGACAGGAAGAACACTGAAGCTTTCTTT. Translating gives CAIWDRKNTEAFF. Full variable domain (rest looked up from reference TRBV7-7 and TRBJ1-1): GAGVSQSPRYKVTKRGQDVTLRCDPISSHATLYWYQQALGQGPEFLTYFNYEAQPDKSGLPSDRFSAERPEGSISTLTIQRTEQRDSAMYRCAIWDRKNTEAFFGQGTRLTVV.

The chain couples TRBV19 to TRBJ2-3, with TRBD2 matching over 10 bases. Trimming removed 6 bases from V and 2 bases from J; junction bases left unmatched: 5. CDR1 is LNHDA and CDR2 is SQIVND in the germline V gene (reference sequence). The CDR3 loop spans 15 amino acids. The CDR3 DNA sequence: TGTGCCAGTAGGCCACTAGCGGGGAACACAGATACGCAGTATTTT. Translating gives CASRPLAGNTDTQYF.

Details on this clone: A read error may produce the germline difference seen at one junction end. The chain has TRBV7-7 and TRBJ2-2; 13 bases match TRBD2. The CDR3 is made up of 18 amino acids. Per germline, CDR1 SSHAT and CDR2 FNYEAQ (reference sequence). CDR3 bases: TGTGCTAGCAGCGAAGGACTAGCGGGAGCAACGAACACCGGGGAGCTGTTTTTT. It is translated as CASSEGLAGATNTGELFF.

This clone showed up just once. The CDR3 is CASSLAVTGSRNTIYF. Written as DNA, the CDR3 is TGTGCCAGCAGCTTGGCTGTGACAGGGAGCCGAAACACCATATATTTT. This chain uses TRBV5-5 with TRBJ1-3; 7 bases align to TRBD1. Trimming removed 0 bases from V and 5 bases from J; junction bases left unmatched: 8. This CDR3 has 16 residues. Germline V gene sequence: CDR1 SGHKS, CDR2 YYEKEE (reference sequence). Based on the CDR3 plus reference TRBV5-5 and TRBJ1-3, the full variable domain is DAGVTQSPTHLIKTRGQQVTLRCSPISGHKSVSWYQQVLGQGPQFIFQYYEKEERGRGNFPDRFSARQFPNYSSELNVNALLLGDSALYLCASSLAVTGSRNTIYFGEGSWLTVV.

The rearrangement uses TRBV5-1 and TRBJ2-7; perhaps TRBD2 as D (6 bases). CDR1 is SGHRS and CDR2 is YFSETQ in the germline V gene. There are 15 residues in the CDR3. Trimming took off 2 bases at V and 2 bases at J, with 14 bases between the two ends. The CDR3 spells CASSFYRDSPYEQYF. The CDR3 DNA reads TGCGCCAGCAGCTTCTATCGGGACTCGCCCTACGAGCAGTACTTC.

The chain employs TRBV2 and TRBJ2-1, with 7 bases identical to TRBD2. The CDR3 length is 14 residues. Germline CDR1 SNHLY, CDR2 FYNNEI. The junction had 15 bases not matched to a gene; V was cut back by 5 bases and J by 14 bases. As DNA, the CDR3 is TGTGCCAGCAGTAGGGTGGTGAGCGGGGCAGACGAGTTCTTC. Amino acids: CASSRVVSGADEFF.

This clone was seen just once. V and J are TRBV4-3 and TRBJ1-2, with D uncertain. V lost 0 bases and J lost 8, with 10 bases in between. The V gene's germline CDR1 is LGHNA and CDR2 YSLEER. This CDR3 spans 13 amino acids. For the CDR3, the DNA is TGCGCCAGCAGCCAAGATCGCGACATCGGCTACACCTTC. Amino acid sequence: CASSQDRDIGYTF.

V usage is TRBV6-5 and J usage is TRBJ2-5, with D possibly being TRBD2 (5 bases). The CDR3 covers 12 residues. Trimming removed 8 bases at V and 5 bases at J, with 12 bases between. Germline V gene sequence: CDR1 MNHEY, CDR2 SVGAGI. CDR3 in amino acids: CASSPGSETQYF. The CDR3 DNA reads as TGTGCCAGCTCCCCGGGGTCGGAGACCCAGTACTTC.

The chain recombines TRBV14 with TRBJ2-3; D is possibly TRBD2 (5 bases). In germline, CDR1 is SGHDN, CDR2 FVKESK. V was pared by 1 base and J by 4 bases, with 18 bases between. The CDR3 is 17 residues long. The CDR3 region has the DNA TGTGCCAGCAGCCAAGCTGAGGGCCCTGCCGGGTCAGATACGCAGTATTTT. This codes for CASSQAEGPAGSDTQYF.

This clone was counted only a few times. The chain has TRBV7-9 and TRBJ1-2, with TRBD1 matching 7 bases. CDR1 is SEHNR and CDR2 is FQNEAQ in the germline V gene (reference sequence). With V trimmed by 6 bases and J by 5 bases, 9 bases remained unmatched. This CDR3 has 14 residues. The CDR3 DNA is TGTGCCAGCAGATTAAACCGGGACAGATATGGCTACACCTTC. Protein product: CASRLNRDRYGYTF.

The V gene is TRBV15, the J gene TRBJ1-2; TRBD1 aligns across 8 bases. The germline V gene encodes CDR1 LNHNV and CDR2 YYDKDF (reference sequence). There are 13 residues in the CDR3. J was trimmed by 0 bases and V by 6 bases; bases with no gene match: 0. CDR3: CATRQGANYGYTF. In DNA form, the CDR3 reads TGTGCCACCAGACAGGGGGCTAACTATGGCTACACCTTC.

This chain connects TRBV7-8 to TRBJ2-7, with 7 bases that match TRBD1. Per the germline V gene, CDR1 is SGHVS and CDR2 is FQNEAQ. The CDR3 has 14 residues. J was trimmed by 3 bases and V by 6 bases; bases with no gene match: 8. CDR3: CASRRTGLSYEQYF. For the CDR3, the DNA is TGTGCCAGCAGGAGGACAGGCCTCAGCTACGAGCAGTACTTC.

This chain links TRBV10-3 with TRBJ1-1; 8 bases are a match to TRBD1. This CDR3 has 15 amino acids. Germline V gives CDR1 ENHRY, CDR2 SYGVKD. V gave up 6 bases and J gave up 0 bases; unmatched junction bases: 6. This CDR3 is CAIRGKTGVNTEAFF. CDR3 DNA: TGTGCCATCAGGGGTAAGACAGGGGTGAACACTGAAGCTTTCTTT.

This rearrangement joins TRBV21-1 to TRBJ2-5; the tabulated D call, TRBD1, remains unverified against the DNA. TRBV21-1 is given as a pseudogene. This CDR3 region has 15 residues. Here the CDR3 DNA reads TGTGCCACTCAAGGGGGGGACAGGGCAAGGGTGACCCAGTACTTC. It yields the protein CATQGGDRARVTQYF.

This chain links TRBV7-2 with TRBJ2-1; TRBD2 matches 8 bases. With V trimmed by 7 bases and J by 1 base, 6 bases remained unmatched. From germline, CDR1 is SGHTA and CDR2 FQGNSA. The CDR3 is 15 amino acids. This CDR3 is CASTRLAGSYNEQFF. The CDR3 DNA sequence: TGTGCCAGCACTCGCCTAGCGGGTTCCTACAATGAGCAGTTCTTC.

This chain joins TRBV5-8 and TRBJ2-1, with TRBD2 matching 9 bases. CDR3 length: 14 amino acids. In germline, CDR1 is SGHTS, CDR2 YDEGEE. V lost 0 bases, J lost 15 bases, and 10 bases stayed unmatched. The CDR3 DNA follows: TGTGCCAGCAGCTTGGGACTAGCGGCCCCTCGCCCGTTCTTC. As protein: CASSLGLAAPRPFF.

This rearrangement joins TRBV6-5 to TRBJ2-1; 8 nucleotides align to TRBD1. This CDR3 contains 16 residues. Germline-derived CDR1 and CDR2 are MNHEY and SVGAGI. V was clipped by 0 bases and J by 3 bases; unmatched bases: 4. In DNA, the CDR3 is TGTGCCAGCAGTTACTCCGAGGGGACAGGCTACAATGAGCAGTTCTTC. Its protein product is CASSYSEGTGYNEQFF.

The chain joins TRBV6-6 to TRBJ2-4; TRBD1 matches 7 bases. J gave up 8 bases and V 5 bases, and 12 bases lay outside the gene matches. CDR1 MNHNY and CDR2 SVGAGI come from the germline V gene (reference sequence). The CDR3 is 15 residues long. The CDR3 sequence: CASSQEGARGDIQYF. CDR3 DNA sequence: TGTGCCAGCAGTCAAGAGGGGGCGCGAGGAGACATTCAGTACTTC.

The CDR3 here is CASSLETSTEQFF. CDR3 DNA: TGTGCCAGCAGCTTAGAGACTAGCACTGAGCAGTTCTTC. The chain employs TRBV11-3 and TRBJ2-1; 7 bases are a match to TRBD2. Germline V gene data show CDR1 as SGHNT and CDR2 as YENEEA. The CDR3 has 13 amino acids. V was pared by 0 bases and J by 9 bases, with 2 bases of the junction left unmatched.

The CDR3 spells CASSSIAVTGELFF. For the CDR3, the DNA is TGTGCCAGCAGCTCGATAGCGGTCACCGGGGAGCTGTTTTTT. The J gene is TRBJ2-2, the V gene TRBV7-2; TRBD2 might be the D (6 bases). V lost 4 bases to trimming and J lost 4 bases, with 10 bases between them. CDR1 is SGHTA and CDR2 is FQGNSA in the germline V gene. CDR3 size: 14 residues.

By sample fraction, this clone is medium-sized. This chain connects TRBV18 to TRBJ1-3; D remains unclear. The germline gives CDR1 KGHSH, CDR2 LQKENI. This CDR3 contains 17 residues. Trimming removed 0 bases at V and 0 bases at J, with 12 bases between. The CDR3: CASSPPSNLLSGNTIYF. Here the CDR3 DNA reads TGTGCCAGCTCACCACCCTCGAATCTACTCTCTGGAAACACCATATATTTT.

The chain links TRBV4-1 to TRBJ2-3; weak D call: TRBD1 (5 bases). Trimming took off 4 bases at V and 3 bases at J, with 17 bases between the two ends. Germline-derived CDR1 and CDR2 are MGHRA and YSYEKL. The CDR3 has 16 residues. The CDR3 protein is CASSLQAFLRTDTQYF. The DNA for the CDR3 is TGCGCCAGCAGCCTACAGGCTTTCTTGAGGACAGATACGCAGTATTTT.

This clone has a handful of counts. The V gene is TRBV7-2, the J gene TRBJ1-1; TRBD1 is a possible D gene (6 bases). Looked up from germline, CDR1 is SGHTA and CDR2 is FQGNSA. Trimming removed 2 bases at V and 10 bases at J, with 20 bases between. CDR3 size: 15 residues. As DNA, the CDR3 is TGTGCCAGCAGCTTAATAGGTTCGGACAGCGTGGGAGCTTTCTTT. Translated, it gives CASSLIGSDSVGAFF.

This rearrangement joins TRBV5-1 to TRBJ2-7; TRBD2 matches 7 bases. Unmatched junction bases numbered 6, after V lost 0 bases and J lost 3 bases. The CDR3 is 15 amino acids. The V gene's germline CDR1 is SGHRS and CDR2 YFSETQ. The CDR3 sequence is CASSLDGGGIYEQYF. CDR3 nucleotides: TGCGCCAGCAGCTTGGATGGGGGGGGGATCTACGAGCAGTACTTC.

This chain joins TRBV4-2 and TRBJ1-1; tentative D call: TRBD1 (5 bases). Trimming removed 4 bases from V and 1 base from J, with 13 bases in between. Germline V CDR1 and CDR2: LGHNA, YNFKEQ. The length of the CDR3 is 15 residues. DNA of the CDR3: TGTGCCAGCAGCCCGATATGGGGGGGGAACACTGAAGCTTTCTTT. Translation gives CASSPIWGGNTEAFF.

This clone has a handful of counts. This chain uses TRBV28 with TRBJ2-5, with D maybe TRBD1 (5 bases). The CDR3 has 16 amino acids. Germline assignment: CDR1 MDHEN and CDR2 SYDVKM. With 5 bases removed from V and 1 base from J, the gap between germline ends came to 17 bases. CDR3 sequence: CASSTGRLSPQETQYF. The CDR3 DNA sequence: TGTGCCAGCAGTACAGGCCGTTTGTCCCCCCAAGAGACCCAGTACTTC.